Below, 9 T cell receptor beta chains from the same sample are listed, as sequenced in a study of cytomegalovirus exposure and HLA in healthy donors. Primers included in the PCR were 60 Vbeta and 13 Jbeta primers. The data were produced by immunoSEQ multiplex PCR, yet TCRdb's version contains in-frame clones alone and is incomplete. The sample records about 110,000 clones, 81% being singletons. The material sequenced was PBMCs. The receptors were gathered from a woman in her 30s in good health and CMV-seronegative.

CDR3 DNA sequence: TGCGCCAGCAGCCAAGAAACCCAGGAGACCCAGTACTTC. This gives the protein CASSQETQETQYF. This chain connects TRBV4-1 to TRBJ2-5; no firm D call. The germline gives CDR1 MGHRA, CDR2 YSYEKL. The CDR3 totals 13 residues. Between the trimmed V and J ends, which lost 0 bases and 5 bases, there was a span of 7 bases.

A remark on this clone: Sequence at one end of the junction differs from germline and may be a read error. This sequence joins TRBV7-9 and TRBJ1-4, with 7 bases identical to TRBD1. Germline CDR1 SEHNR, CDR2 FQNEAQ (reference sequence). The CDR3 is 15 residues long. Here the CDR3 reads CSSSSQQGLGEKLFF. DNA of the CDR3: TGTTCCAGCAGCTCTCAACAGGGGTTAGGTGAAAAACTGTTTTTT.

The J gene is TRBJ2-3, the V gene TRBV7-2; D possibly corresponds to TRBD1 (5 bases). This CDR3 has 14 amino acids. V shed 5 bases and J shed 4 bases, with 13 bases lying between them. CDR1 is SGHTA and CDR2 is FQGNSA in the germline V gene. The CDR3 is CASSPQGFADTQYF. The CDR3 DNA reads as TGTGCCAGCAGCCCGCAGGGATTTGCAGATACGCAGTATTTT.

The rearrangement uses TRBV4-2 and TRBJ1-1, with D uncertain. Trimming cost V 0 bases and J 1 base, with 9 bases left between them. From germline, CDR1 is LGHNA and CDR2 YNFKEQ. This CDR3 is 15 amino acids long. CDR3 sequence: CASSQEPSPNTEAFF. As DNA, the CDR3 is TGTGCCAGCAGCCAAGAACCGAGCCCGAACACTGAAGCTTTCTTT.

The DNA of the CDR3 is TGTGCCAGCAGAGGGACAGTAACTAGCTCCTACAATGAGCAGTTCTTC. Translation gives CASRGTVTSSYNEQFF. The chain combines TRBV27 with TRBJ2-1, with 7 bases lining up with TRBD1. The germline CDR1 and CDR2 sequences are MNHEY and SMNVEV (reference sequence). This CDR3 spans 16 amino acids. Germline trimming cut 6 bases from V and 0 bases from J; bases unmatched to any gene: 8.

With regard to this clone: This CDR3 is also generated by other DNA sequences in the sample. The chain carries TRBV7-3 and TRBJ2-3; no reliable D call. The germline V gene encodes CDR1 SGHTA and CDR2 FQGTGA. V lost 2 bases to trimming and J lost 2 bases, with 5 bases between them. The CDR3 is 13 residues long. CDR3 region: CASSLLLTDTQYF. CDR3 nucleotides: TGTGCCAGCAGCTTACTCCTCACAGATACGCAGTATTTT.

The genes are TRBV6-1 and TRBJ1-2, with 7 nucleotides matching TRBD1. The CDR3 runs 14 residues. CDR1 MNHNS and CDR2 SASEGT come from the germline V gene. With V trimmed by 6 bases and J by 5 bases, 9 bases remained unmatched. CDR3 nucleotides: TGTGCCAGCAGCCCCCGGACAGGAGATTATGGCTACACCTTC. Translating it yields CASSPRTGDYGYTF.

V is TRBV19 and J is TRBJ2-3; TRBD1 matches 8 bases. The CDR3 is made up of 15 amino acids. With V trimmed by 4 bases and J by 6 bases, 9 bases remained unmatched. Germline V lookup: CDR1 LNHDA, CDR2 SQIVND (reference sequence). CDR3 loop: CASSSGQGAGDTQYF. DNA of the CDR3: TGTGCCAGTAGTAGCGGACAGGGCGCTGGGGATACGCAGTATTTT.

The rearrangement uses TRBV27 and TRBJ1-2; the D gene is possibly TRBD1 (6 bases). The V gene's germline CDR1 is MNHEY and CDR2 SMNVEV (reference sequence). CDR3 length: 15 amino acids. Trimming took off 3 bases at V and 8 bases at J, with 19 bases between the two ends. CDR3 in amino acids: CASSFVGGGANGYTF. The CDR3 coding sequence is TGTGCCAGCAGTTTCGTTGGTGGGGGGGCGAACGGCTACACCTTC.